The clone carrying this T cell receptor (beta chain) is medium-sized in the sample. Its antigen is unknown. Semi-nested PCR with Nested Universal Primer A followed constant-region reverse priming of full-length variable regions. One entry per CDR3 protein, called by TCRdb with MiXCR from the 5' RACE reads. The sample consists of 10,000 to 13,000 distinct CDR3 sequences, roughly 17% of them appearing once. V was pared by 2 bases and J by 6 bases, with 8 bases between. Per germline, CDR1 SEHNR and CDR2 FQNEAQ (reference sequence). This CDR3 comprises 12 residues. Tregs were sorted as CD4+CD25+CD127-/low cells. Study conclusions and caveats: In terms of TCR gene usage, tumor memory CD4+ T cells clustered together with blood and lymph node memory CD4+ cells, as well as with lymph node naive CD4+ cells. Tumor-infiltrating Treg TCR alpha and beta sequences overlapped most with tumor naive CD4+ T cells, then blood naive. The larger cohort examined one V-J beta rearrangement, not whole repertoires.

The sample was Tregs sorted from a lymph node. V usage is TRBV7-9 and J usage is TRBJ2-7; D not certain. The sequence was obtained from a female donor with breast cancer. For the CDR3, the DNA is TGTGCCAGCAGCTTAAACCCCGGCGAGCAGTACTTC. This codes for CASSLNPGEQYF.